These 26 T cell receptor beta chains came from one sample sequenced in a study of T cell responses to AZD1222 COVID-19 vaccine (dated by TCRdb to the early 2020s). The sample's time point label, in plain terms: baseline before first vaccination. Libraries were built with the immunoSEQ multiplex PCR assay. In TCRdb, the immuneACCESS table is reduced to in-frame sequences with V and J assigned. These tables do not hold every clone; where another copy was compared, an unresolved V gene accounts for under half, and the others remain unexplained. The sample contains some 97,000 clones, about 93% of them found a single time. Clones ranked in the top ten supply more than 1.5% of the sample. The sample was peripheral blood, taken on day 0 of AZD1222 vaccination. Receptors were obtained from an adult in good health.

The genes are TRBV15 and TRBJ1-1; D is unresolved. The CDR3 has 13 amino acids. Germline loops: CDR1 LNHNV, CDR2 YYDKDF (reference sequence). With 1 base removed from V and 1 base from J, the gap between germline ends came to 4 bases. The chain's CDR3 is CATSRAKNTEAFF. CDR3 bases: TGTGCCACCAGCAGAGCGAAGAACACTGAAGCTTTCTTT. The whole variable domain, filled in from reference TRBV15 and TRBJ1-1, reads DAMVIQNPRYQVTQFGKPVTLSCSQTLNHNVMYWYQQKSSQAPKLLFHYYDKDFNNEADTPDNFQSRRPNTSFCFLDIRSPGLGDTAMYLCATSRAKNTEAFFGQGTRLTVV.

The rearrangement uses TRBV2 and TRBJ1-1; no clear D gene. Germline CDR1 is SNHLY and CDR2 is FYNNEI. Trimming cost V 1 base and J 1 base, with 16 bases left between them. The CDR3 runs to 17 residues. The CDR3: CASSEGGSSYQNTEAFF. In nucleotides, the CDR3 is TGTGCCAGCAGTGAAGGGGGAAGCAGTTATCAGAACACTGAAGCTTTCTTT. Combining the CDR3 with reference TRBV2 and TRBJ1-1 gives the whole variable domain EPEVTQTPSHQVTQMGQEVILRCVPISNHLYFYWYRQILGQKVEFLVSFYNNEISEKSEIFDDQFSVERPDGSNFTLKIRSTKLEDSAMYFCASSEGGSSYQNTEAFFGQGTRLTVV.

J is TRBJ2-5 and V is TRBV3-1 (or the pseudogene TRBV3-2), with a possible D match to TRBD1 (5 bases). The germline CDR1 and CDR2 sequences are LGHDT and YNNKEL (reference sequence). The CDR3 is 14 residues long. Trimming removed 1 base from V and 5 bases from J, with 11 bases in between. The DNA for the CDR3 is TGTGCCAGCAGCCAAGCTCAGGGTCAGGAGACCCAGTACTTC. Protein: CASSQAQGQETQYF.

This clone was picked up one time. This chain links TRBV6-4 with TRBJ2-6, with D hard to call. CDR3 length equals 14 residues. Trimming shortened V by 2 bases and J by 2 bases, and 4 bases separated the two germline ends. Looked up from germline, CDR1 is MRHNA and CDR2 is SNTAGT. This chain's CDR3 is CASSDRAGANVLTF. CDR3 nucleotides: TGTGCCAGCAGTGACAGGGCTGGGGCCAACGTCCTGACTTTC.

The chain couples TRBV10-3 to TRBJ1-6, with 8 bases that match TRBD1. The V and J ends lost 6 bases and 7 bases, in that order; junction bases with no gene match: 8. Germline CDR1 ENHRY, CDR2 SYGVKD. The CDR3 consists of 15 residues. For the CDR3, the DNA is TGTGCCATCAGGGAGGGACAGGAATCAAATTCACCCCTCCACTTT. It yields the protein CAIREGQESNSPLHF.

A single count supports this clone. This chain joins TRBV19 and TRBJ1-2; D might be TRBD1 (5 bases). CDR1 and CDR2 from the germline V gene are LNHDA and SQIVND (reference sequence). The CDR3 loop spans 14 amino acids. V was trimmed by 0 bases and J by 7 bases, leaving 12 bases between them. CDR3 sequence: CASSIEEGMGGYTF. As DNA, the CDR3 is TGTGCCAGTAGTATAGAAGAGGGGATGGGTGGCTACACCTTC.

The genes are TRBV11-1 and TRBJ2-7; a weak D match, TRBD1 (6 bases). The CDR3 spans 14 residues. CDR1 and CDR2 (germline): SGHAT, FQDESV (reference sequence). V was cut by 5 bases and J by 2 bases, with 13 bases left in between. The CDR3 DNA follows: TGTGCCAGCAGCCTGGACAGCAATACCTACGAGCAGTACTTC. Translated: CASSLDSNTYEQYF. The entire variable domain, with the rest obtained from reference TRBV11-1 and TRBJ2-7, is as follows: EAEVAQSPRYKITEKSQAVAFWCDPISGHATLYWYRQILGQGPELLVQFQDESVVDDSQLPKDRFSAERLKGVDSTLKIQPAELGDSAMYLCASSLDSNTYEQYFGPGTRLTVT.

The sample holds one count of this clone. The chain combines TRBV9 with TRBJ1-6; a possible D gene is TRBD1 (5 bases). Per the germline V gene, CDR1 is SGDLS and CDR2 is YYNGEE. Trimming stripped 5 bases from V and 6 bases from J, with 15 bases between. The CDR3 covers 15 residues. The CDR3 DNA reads TGTGCCAGCAGTGGCCCGGGGCTCACTAATTCACCCCTCCACTTT. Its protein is CASSGPGLTNSPLHF. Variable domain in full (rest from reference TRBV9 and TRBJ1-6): DSGVTQTPKHLITATGQRVTLRCSPRSGDLSVYWYQQSLDQGLQFLIQYYNGEERAKGNILERFSAQQFPDLHSELNLSSLELGDSALYFCASSGPGLTNSPLHFGNGTRLTVT.

In DNA, the CDR3 is TGTGCCAACCGTGGACAGGGGGACGGTGAAGCTTTCTTT. Protein: CANRGQGDGEAFF. J is TRBJ1-1 and V is TRBV18; TRBD1 matches at 10 bases. Trimming at V came to 10 bases and at J to 7 bases, leaving 9 bases not matched to a gene. The V gene's germline CDR1 is KGHSH and CDR2 LQKENI. This CDR3 region has 13 residues.

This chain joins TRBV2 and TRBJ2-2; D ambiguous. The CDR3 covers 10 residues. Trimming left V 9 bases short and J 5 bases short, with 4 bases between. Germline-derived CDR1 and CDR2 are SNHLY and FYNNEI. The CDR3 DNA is TGTGCCAGTCGGACCGGGGAGCTGTTTTTT. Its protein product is CASRTGELFF.

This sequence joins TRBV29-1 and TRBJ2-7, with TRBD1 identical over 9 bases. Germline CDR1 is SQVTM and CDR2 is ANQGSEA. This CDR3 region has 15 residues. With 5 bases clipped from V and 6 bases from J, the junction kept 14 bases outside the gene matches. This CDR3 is CSVYSWTGVSSEQYF. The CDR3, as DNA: TGCAGCGTTTATTCTTGGACAGGGGTTAGCTCCGAGCAGTACTTC.

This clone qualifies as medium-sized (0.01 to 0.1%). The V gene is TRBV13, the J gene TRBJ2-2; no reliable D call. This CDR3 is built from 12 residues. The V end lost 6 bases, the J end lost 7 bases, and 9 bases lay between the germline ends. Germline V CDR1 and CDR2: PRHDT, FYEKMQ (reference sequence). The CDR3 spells CASSSLVGELFF. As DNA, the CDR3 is TGTGCCAGCAGTTCGTTGGTCGGGGAGCTGTTTTTT.

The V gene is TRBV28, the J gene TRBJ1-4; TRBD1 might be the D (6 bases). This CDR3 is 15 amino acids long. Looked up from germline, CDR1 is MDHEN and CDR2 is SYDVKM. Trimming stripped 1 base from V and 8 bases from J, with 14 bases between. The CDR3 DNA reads TGTGCCAGCAGTTTATTGGGTTTGGACAGCGAAAAACTGTTTTTT. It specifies CASSLLGLDSEKLFF.

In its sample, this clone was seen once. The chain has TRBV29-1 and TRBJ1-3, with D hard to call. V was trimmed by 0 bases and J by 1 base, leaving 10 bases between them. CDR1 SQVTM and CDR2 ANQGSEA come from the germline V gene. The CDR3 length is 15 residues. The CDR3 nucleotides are TGCAGCGTTGAAGATCTGAAGGGATCTGGAAACACCATATATTTT. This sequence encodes CSVEDLKGSGNTIYF.

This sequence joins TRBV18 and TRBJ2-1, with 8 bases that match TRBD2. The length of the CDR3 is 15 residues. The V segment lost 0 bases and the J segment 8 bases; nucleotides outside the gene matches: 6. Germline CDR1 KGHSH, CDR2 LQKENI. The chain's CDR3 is CASSPPSGRRDEQFF. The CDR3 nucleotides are TGTGCCAGCTCACCACCGAGCGGGAGAAGAGATGAGCAGTTCTTC.

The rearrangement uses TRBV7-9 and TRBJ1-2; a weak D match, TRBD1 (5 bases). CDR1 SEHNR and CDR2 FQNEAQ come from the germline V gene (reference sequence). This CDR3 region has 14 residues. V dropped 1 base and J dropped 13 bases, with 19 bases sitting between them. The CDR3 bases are TGTGCCAGCAGCTTAGTGTCTTGGGAGGGACTGGTCACCTTC. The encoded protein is CASSLVSWEGLVTF.

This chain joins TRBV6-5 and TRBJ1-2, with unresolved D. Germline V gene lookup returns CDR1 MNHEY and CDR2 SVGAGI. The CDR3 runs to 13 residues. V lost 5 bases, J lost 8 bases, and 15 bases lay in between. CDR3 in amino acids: CASSPDPTRGYTF. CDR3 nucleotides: TGTGCCAGCAGTCCAGACCCAACTAGGGGCTACACCTTC.

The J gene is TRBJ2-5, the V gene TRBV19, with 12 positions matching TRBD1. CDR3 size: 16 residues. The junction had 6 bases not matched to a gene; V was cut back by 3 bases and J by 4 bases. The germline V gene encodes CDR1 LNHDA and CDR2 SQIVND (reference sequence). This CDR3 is CASSMYGTGGLETQYF. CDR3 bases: TGTGCCAGTAGTATGTACGGGACAGGGGGCCTAGAGACCCAGTACTTC.

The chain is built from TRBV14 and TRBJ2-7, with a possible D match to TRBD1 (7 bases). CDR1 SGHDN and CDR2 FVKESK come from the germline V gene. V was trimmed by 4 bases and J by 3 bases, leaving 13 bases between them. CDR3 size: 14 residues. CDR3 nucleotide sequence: TGTGCCAGCAGCCCAGGGGGGCCCTACTACGAGCAGTACTTC. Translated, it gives CASSPGGPYYEQYF.

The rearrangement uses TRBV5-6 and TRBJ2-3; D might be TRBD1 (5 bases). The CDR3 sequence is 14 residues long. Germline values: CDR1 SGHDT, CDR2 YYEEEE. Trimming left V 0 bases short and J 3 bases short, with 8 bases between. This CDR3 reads CASSLEHRTDTQYF. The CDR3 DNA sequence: TGTGCCAGCAGCTTGGAGCACAGGACAGATACGCAGTATTTT.

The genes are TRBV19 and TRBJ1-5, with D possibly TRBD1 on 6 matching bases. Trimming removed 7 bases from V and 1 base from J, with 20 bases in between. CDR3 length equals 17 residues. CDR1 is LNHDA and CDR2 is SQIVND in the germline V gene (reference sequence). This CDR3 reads CASTPNRGAASNQPQHF. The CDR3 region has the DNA TGTGCCAGTACTCCAAACCGGGGGGCAGCGAGCAATCAGCCCCAGCATTTT.

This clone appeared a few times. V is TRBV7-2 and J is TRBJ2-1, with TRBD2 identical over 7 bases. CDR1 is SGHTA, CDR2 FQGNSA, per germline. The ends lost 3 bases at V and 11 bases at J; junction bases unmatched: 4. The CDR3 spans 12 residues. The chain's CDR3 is CASSFVAGQQFF. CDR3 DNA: TGTGCCAGCAGCTTTGTAGCGGGTCAGCAGTTCTTC.

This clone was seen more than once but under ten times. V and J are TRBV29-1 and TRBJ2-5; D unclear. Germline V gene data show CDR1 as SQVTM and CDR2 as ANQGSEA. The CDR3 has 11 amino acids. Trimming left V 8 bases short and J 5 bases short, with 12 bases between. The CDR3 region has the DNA TGCAGCTTGCCAGTTGGGGAGACCCAGTACTTC. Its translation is CSLPVGETQYF.

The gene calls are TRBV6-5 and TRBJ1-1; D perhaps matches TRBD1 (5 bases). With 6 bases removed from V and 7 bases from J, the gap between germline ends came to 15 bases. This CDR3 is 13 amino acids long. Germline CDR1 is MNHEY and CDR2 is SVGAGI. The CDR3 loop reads CASRIVMGGEAFF. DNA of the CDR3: TGTGCCAGCAGGATCGTAATGGGGGGTGAAGCTTTCTTT.

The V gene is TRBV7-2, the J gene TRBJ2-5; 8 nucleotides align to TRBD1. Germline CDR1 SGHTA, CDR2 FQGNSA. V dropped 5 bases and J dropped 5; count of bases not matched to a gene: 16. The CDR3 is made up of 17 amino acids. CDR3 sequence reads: CASSPSMDRALRETQYF. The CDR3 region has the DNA TGTGCCAGCAGCCCAAGCATGGACAGGGCTCTTAGGGAGACCCAGTACTTC.

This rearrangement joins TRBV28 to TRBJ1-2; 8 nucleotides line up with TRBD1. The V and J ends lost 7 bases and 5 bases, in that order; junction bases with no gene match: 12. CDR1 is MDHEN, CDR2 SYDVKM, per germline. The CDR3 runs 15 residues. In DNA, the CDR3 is TGTGCCAGCATTGGGGGGCAGGGGGCTTTTTATGGCTACACCTTC. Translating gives CASIGGQGAFYGYTF.